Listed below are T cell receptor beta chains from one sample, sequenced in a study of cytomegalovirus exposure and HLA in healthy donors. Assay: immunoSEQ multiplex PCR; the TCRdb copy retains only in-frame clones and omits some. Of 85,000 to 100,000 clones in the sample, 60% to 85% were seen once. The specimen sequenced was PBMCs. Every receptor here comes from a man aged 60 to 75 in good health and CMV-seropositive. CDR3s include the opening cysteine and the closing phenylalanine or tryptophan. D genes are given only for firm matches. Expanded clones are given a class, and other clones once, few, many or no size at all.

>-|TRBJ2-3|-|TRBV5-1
CASSLVSGMSTDTQYF
TGCGCCAGCAGCTTGGTCTCAGGTATGAGCACAGATACGCAGTATTTT
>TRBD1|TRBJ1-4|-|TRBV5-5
CASSLATGFGEKLFF
TGTGCCAGCAGCTTGGCGACAGGGTTTGGTGAAAAACTGTTTTTT
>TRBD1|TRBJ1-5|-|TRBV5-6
CASSLAAGGGQPQHF
TGTGCCAGCAGCTTGGCGGCAGGGGGAGGTCAGCCCCAGCATTTT
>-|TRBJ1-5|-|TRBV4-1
CASSQDPGGGNQPQHF
TGCGCCAGCAGCCAAGACCCGGGGGGCGGCAATCAGCCCCAGCATTTT
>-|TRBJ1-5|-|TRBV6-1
CASLDGGNQPQHF
TGTGCCAGTCTCGACGGAGGCAATCAGCCCCAGCATTTT
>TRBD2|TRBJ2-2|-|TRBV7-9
CASRELAGGELFF
TGTGCCAGCAGGGAACTAGCGGGCGGGGAGCTGTTTTTT
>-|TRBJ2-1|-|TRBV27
CASTQGGSDNEQFF
TGTGCCAGCACCCAAGGAGGCAGTGACAATGAGCAGTTCTTC
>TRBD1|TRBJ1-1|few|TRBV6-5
CASWDRGRRDEAFF
TGTGCCAGCTGGGACAGGGGCCGGAGGGATGAAGCTTTCTTT
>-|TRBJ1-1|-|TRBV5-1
CASSLEGASTEAFF
TGCGCCAGCAGCTTGGAAGGGGCGAGCACTGAAGCTTTCTTT
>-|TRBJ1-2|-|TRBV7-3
CASSLIPGTVNGYTF
TGTGCCAGCAGCCTAATCCCCGGGACTGTCAATGGCTACACCTTC
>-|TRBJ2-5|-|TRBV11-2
CASSLLIGPETQYF
TGCGCCAGCAGCCTTCTTATCGGTCCGGAGACCCAGTACTTC
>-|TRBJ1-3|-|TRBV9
CASSPFGWTALSGNTIYF
TGTGCCAGCAGCCCCTTTGGGTGGACAGCATTATCTGGAAACACCATATATTTT
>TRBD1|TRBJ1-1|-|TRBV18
CASSPAGQGYTEAFF
TGTGCCAGCTCACCCGCTGGACAGGGGTACACTGAAGCTTTCTTT
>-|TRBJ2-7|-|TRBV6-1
CASSERYEQYF
TGTGCCAGCAGTGAACGTTACGAGCAGTACTTC
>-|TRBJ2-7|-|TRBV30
CAWNAEIGYEQYF
TGTGCCTGGAATGCGGAGATAGGCTACGAGCAGTACTTC
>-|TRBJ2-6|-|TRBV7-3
CASKGSGANVLTF
TGTGCCAGCAAGGGGTCTGGGGCCAACGTCCTGACTTTC
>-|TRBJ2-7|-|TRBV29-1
CSGGDGGGYEQYF
TGCAGCGGGGGGGACGGTGGCGGCTACGAGCAGTACTTC
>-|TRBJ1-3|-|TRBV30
CASSRDSGNTIYF
TGTGCCTCCTCCAGGGACTCTGGAAACACCATATATTTT
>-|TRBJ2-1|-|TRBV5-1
CASSSGPWNEQFF
TGCGCCAGCAGCTCTGGGCCTTGGAATGAGCAGTTCTTC
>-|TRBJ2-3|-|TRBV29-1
CSVDGGTDTQYF
TGCAGCGTTGATGGGGGGACAGATACGCAGTATTTT
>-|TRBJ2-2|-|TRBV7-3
CASSLTFGQNTGELFF
TGTGCCAGCAGCTTAACGTTCGGACAGAACACCGGGGAGCTGTTTTTT
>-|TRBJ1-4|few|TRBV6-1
CATTATGYNEKLFF
TGTGCCACCACCGCGACAGGATATAATGAAAAACTGTTTTTT
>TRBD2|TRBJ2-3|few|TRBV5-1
CASSLGSGGPGDTQYF
TGCGCCAGCAGCTTGGGGAGCGGGGGGCCAGGAGATACGCAGTATTTT
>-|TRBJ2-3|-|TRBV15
CATSREGGYGGGSADTQYF
TGTGCCACCAGCAGAGAAGGGGGGTATGGGGGGGGCTCCGCAGATACGCAGTATTTT
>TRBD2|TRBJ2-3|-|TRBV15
CATSRTTSGYTDTQYF
TGTGCCACCAGCAGAACGACTAGCGGCTACACAGATACGCAGTATTTT
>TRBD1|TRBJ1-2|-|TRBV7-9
CASSLAVPQGAGGYTF
TGTGCCAGCAGCTTAGCGGTCCCACAGGGGGCAGGTGGCTACACCTTC
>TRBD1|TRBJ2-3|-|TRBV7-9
CASSRTGGAGVHTQYF
TGTGCCAGCAGCAGAACAGGGGGCGCGGGAGTCCATACGCAGTATTTT
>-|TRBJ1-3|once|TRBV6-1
CASSEGAGGGNTIYF
TGTGCCAGCAGTGAAGGGGCCGGGGGGGGAAACACCATATATTTT
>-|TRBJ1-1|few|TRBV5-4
CASSALTRTEAFF
TGTGCCAGCAGCGCCTTAACACGTACTGAAGCTTTCTTT
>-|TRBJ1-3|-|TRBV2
CASKRPSAGPGNTIYF
TGTGCCAGCAAGAGACCCTCGGCTGGGCCCGGAAACACCATATATTTT
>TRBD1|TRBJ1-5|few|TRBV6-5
CASRPQGINQPQHF
TGTGCCAGCAGACCACAGGGGATCAATCAGCCCCAGCATTTT
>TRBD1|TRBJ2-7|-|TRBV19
CASSIERTGSTYEQYF
TGTGCCAGTAGTATAGAGAGGACAGGGAGTACCTACGAGCAGTACTTC
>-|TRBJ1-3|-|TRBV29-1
CSVSLDSGNTIYF
TGCAGCGTGTCGTTAGACTCTGGAAACACCATATATTTT
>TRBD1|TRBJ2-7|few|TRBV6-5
CASSRGQGLSYEQYF
TGTGCCAGCAGTCGAGGACAGGGCCTCTCCTACGAGCAGTACTTC
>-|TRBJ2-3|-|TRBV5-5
CASRLTDTQYF
TGTGCCAGCAGACTAACAGATACGCAGTATTTT
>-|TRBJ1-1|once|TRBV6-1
CASSSGLMNTEAFF
TGTGCCAGCAGTTCGGGACTCATGAACACTGAAGCTTTCTTT
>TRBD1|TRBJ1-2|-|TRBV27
CASSMTGLPNYGYTF
TGTGCCAGCAGTATGACAGGGCTCCCCAACTATGGCTACACCTTC
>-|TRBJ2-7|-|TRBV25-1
CASSERTRSGLHEQYF
TGTGCCAGCAGTGAACGGACCCGATCGGGACTCCACGAGCAGTACTTC
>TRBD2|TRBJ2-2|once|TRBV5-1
CASSSPAGGPGELFF
TGCGCCAGCAGCTCGCCGGCGGGGGGTCCCGGGGAGCTGTTTTTT
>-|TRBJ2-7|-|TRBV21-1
CASSKGAAGREQYF
TGTGCCAGCAGCAAAGGGGCCGCTGGGAGAGAGCAGTACTTC
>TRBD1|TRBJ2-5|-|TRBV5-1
CASSSGQGQETQYF
TGCGCCAGCAGCTCCGGACAGGGCCAAGAGACCCAGTACTTC
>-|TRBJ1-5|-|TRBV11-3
CASSLKGGRGDNNQPQHF
TGTGCCAGCAGCCTCAAAGGGGGGAGGGGGGATAATAATCAGCCCCAGCATTTT
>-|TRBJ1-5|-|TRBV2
CASRGHYSNQPQHF
TGTGCCAGCAGGGGACACTATAGCAATCAGCCCCAGCATTTT
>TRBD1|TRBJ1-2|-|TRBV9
CASSSTRTGRDGYTF
TGTGCCAGCAGCTCAACCAGGACAGGGAGGGATGGCTACACCTTC
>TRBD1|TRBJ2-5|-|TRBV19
CASSKDRGETQYF
TGTGCCAGTAGTAAGGACAGGGGAGAGACCCAGTACTTC
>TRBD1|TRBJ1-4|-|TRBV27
CASSRAVDRGGGKLFF
TGTGCCAGCAGTAGGGCGGTAGACAGGGGAGGTGGAAAACTGTTTTTT
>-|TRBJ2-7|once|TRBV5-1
CASSSRRTVTYEQYF
TGCGCCAGCAGTTCCAGGCGGACAGTAACCTACGAGCAGTACTTC
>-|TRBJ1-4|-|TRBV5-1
CASSMPGAKRLFF
TGCGCCAGCAGCATGCCTGGGGCGAAAAGGCTGTTTTTT
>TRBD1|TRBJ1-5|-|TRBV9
CASSATGGGQPQHF
TGTGCCAGCAGCGCCACAGGGGGAGGTCAGCCCCAGCATTTT
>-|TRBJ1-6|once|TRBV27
CASATGYNSPLHF
TGTGCCAGCGCCACAGGGTATAATTCACCCCTCCACTTT
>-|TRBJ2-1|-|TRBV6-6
CASSYSLDRGLDEQFF
TGTGCCAGCAGTTACTCGTTGGACAGAGGGTTGGATGAGCAGTTCTTC
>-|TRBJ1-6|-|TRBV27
CASRINRASYNSPLHF
TGTGCCAGCAGGATTAACAGGGCCTCCTATAATTCACCCCTCCACTTT
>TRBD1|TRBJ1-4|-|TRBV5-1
CASSLGDRGNEKLFF
TGCGCCAGCAGCTTGGGGGACAGGGGGAATGAAAAACTGTTTTTT
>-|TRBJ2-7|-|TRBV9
CASSGLDSRNEQYF
TGTGCCAGCAGCGGACTTGACAGCCGGAACGAGCAGTACTTC
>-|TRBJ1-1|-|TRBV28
CASSVGASPEAFF
TGTGCCAGCAGTGTGGGGGCTTCCCCTGAAGCTTTCTTT
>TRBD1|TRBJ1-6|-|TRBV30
CAWSPRPGTGAHSPLHF
TGTGCCTGGAGTCCCCGACCCGGGACAGGGGCGCATTCACCCCTCCACTTT
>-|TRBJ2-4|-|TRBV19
CASSTRGRGIQYF
TGTGCCAGTAGTACCCGTGGCAGAGGCATTCAGTACTTC
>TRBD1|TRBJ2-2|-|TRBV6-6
CASSLTGATGELFF
TGTGCCAGCAGTCTGACAGGGGCGACCGGGGAGCTGTTTTTT
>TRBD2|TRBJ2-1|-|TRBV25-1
CASSRGGILLNNEQFF
TGTGCCAGCAGTAGGGGAGGGATTCTCTTGAACAATGAGCAGTTCTTC